These 3 T cell receptor beta chains were sequenced from one sample in a study of breast tumors, draining lymph nodes, adjacent tissues (dated by TCRdb to 2016 to 2017). The lymph node samples were taken from the axillary draining lymph nodes of breast cancer patients. Libraries were constructed by multiplex PCR. Sequencing was performed on an Illumina HiSeq 2000. The raw public data were reprocessed by TCRdb itself: fastp quality trimming at Q25, MiXCR clonotype calling, in-frame beta chains only. Rows with a matching CDR3 protein are joined into one entry that keeps the most common DNA and genes. Within this sample are over 150,000 distinct CDR3 sequences, with roughly 29% of them counted one time only. Together, the top ten hold over 4% of the sample. The sequenced material came from axillary lymph node tissue. Receptors originate from a female donor with breast cancer. Some clones in this sample may be carry-over from other donors' samples.

Ten or more counts support this clonotype. Mismatch with germline at one junction end may stem from a read error. For the CDR3, the DNA is TGTGCCAGCAGCCAAGCCATCACTCCTCAAGACTTC. Its translation is CASSQAITPQDF. The chain has TRBV3-1 and TRBJ2-5; D not resolved. Germline-derived CDR1 and CDR2 are LGHDT and YNNKEL (reference sequence). This CDR3 spans 12 amino acids.

This clonotype showed up many times. V gene TRBV4-2 combines with J gene TRBJ1-2; D possibly corresponds to TRBD1 (6 bases). The CDR3 sequence is 15 residues long. Germline-derived CDR1 and CDR2 are LGHNA and YNFKEQ. Deletions cut 5 bases from V and 3 bases from J, with 16 bases between. The CDR3 here is CASSFQGTSDYGYTF. The CDR3 nucleotides read TGTGCCAGCAGCTTTCAGGGGACGTCGGACTATGGCTACACCTTC.

This clonotype was counted a single time. This chain joins TRBV25-1 and TRBJ1-2; 7 nucleotides match TRBD1. This CDR3 is 13 amino acids long. Germline V lookup: CDR1 MGHDK, CDR2 SYGVNS. Trimming removed 10 bases from V and 4 bases from J; junction bases left unmatched: 9. The CDR3 here is CATTTGFSYGYTF. DNA for the CDR3: TGTGCCACCACGACAGGGTTTAGCTATGGCTACACCTTC.